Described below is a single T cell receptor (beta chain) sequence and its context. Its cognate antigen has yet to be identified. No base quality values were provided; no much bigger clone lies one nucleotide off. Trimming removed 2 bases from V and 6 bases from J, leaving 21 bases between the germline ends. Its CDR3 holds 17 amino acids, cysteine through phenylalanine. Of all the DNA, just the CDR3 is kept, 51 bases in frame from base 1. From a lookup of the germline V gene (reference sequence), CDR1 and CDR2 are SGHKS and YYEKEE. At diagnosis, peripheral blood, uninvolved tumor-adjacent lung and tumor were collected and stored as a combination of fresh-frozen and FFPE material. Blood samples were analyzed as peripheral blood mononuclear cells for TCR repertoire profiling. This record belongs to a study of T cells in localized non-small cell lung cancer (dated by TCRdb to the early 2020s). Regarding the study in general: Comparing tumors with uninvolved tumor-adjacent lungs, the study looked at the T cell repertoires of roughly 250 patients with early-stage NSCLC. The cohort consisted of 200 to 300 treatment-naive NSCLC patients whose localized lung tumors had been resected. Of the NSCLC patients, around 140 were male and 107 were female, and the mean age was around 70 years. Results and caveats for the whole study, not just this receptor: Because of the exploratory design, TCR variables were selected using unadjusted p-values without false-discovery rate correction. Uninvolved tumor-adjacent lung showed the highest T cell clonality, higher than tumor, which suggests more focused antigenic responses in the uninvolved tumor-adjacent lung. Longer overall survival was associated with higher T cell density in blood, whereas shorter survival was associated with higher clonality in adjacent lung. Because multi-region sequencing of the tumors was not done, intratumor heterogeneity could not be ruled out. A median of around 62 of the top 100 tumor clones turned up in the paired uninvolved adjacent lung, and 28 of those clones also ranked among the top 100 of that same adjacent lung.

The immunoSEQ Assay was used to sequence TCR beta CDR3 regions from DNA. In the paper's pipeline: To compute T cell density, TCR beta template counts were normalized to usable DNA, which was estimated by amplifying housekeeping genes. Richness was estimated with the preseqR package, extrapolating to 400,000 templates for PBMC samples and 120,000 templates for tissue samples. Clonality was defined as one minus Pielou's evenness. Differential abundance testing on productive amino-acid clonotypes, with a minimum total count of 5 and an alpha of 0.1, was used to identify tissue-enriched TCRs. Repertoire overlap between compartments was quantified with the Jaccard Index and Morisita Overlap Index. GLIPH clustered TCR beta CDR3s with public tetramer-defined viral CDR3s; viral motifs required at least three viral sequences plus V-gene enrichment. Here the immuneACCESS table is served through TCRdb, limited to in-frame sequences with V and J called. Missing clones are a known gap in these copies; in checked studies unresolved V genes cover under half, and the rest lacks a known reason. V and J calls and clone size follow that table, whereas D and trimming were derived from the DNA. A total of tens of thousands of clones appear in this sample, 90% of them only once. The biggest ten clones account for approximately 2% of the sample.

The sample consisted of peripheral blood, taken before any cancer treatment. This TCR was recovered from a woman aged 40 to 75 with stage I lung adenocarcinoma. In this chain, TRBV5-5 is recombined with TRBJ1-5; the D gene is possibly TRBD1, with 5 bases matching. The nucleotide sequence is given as TGTGCCAGCAGCTTCGCGTTGCCGGATAGGGGCGTTCAGCCCCAGCATTTT. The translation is CASSFALPDRGVQPQHF.